This T cell receptor beta chain appears in the sequencing data of a study of T cell repertoires in cytomegalovirus infection. Study conclusions and caveats: The ex vivo response was dominated by HLA-C-restricted CMV-specific TCR beta clonotypes.

With regard to this clonotype: What it binds is unknown.

One entry per CDR3 protein, called by TCRdb with MiXCR from the reads. The table shows about half a million distinct CDR3 sequences, with about 33% occurring only once. Germline values: CDR1 MNHNY, CDR2 SVGAGI (reference sequence). V trimming: 0 bases; J trimming: 6 bases; junction bases outside the gene matches: 4. The CDR3 has 16 residues. The receptor's source is a human donor in good health (CMV status not recorded). Some clones in this sample may be carry-over from other donors' samples. This chain joins TRBV6-6 and TRBJ1-6, with 8 bases fitting TRBD1. Source: cultured PBMCs, taken from culture after CMV antigen stimulation. CDR3 nucleotides: TGTGCCAGCAGTTACTCCGGACAGGGACGTAATTCACCCCTCCACTTT. It is translated as CASSYSGQGRNSPLHF.